This TCR beta chain was observed in a study of vaccination effects on CD4 cells after COVID-19. Study overall: Post-vaccine draws lagged the second dose by a median of 72 days.

Points on this clone: Its cognate antigen is unknown.

Using viral peptide pools, the ViraFEST assay grew out antigen-specific CD4+ T cells prior to sequencing. Culture lasted about ten days before CD4+ T cell isolation. Either the BNT162b2 or mRNA-1273 vaccine was given to participants in two doses. The culture medium for about 2 million PBMC per well included 9.5 to 10 IU/ml IL-2 and about 9.9 ug/ml peptides. Germline CDR1 reads MGHRA; CDR2 reads YSYEKL. The V and J ends lost 1 base and 6 bases, in that order; junction bases with no gene match: 4. This CDR3 contains 15 residues. The assay was immunoSEQ multiplex PCR, and TCRdb's table has in-frame clones only and misses some. The profile shows tens of thousands of clones, roughly 79% of them singletons.

Here the sequenced sample was CD4+ T cells from PBMCs cultured with SARS-CoV-2 spike peptides, taken after COVID-19 vaccination. V and J are TRBV4-1 and TRBJ2-2, with 8 nucleotides matching TRBD2. The clonotype originates from a human donor who received a COVID-19 vaccine. Some clones in this sample may be carry-over from other donors' samples. CDR3 protein: CASSQGLAGSGELFF. The CDR3 DNA is TGCGCCAGCAGCCAAGGGCTAGCGGGCTCCGGGGAGCTGTTTTTT.